Presented here are 5 T cell receptor beta chains from one specimen sequenced in a study of cytomegalovirus exposure and HLA in healthy donors. Primers for the PCR totalled 60 Vbeta and 13 Jbeta. Assay used: immunoSEQ multiplex PCR; TCRdb lists only in-frame clones, some missing. Here the sample spans fewer than 200,000 clones, 75% to 85% being singletons. Input material: PBMCs. Receptors originate from a boy younger than 18 in good health and CMV-seronegative.

This clone has more than one count but fewer than ten. This chain connects TRBV7-9 to TRBJ2-7; unclear D gene. V lost 5 bases and J lost 3, with 17 bases in between. The CDR3 is 15 amino acids. Germline values: CDR1 SEHNR, CDR2 FQNEAQ (reference sequence). This chain's CDR3 is CASSIRDGFNYEQYF. CDR3 DNA: TGTGCCAGCAGCATAAGAGACGGGTTTAACTACGAGCAGTACTTC.

This clone was observed a handful of times. CDR3 DNA: TGTGCCAGCAGCTTTCACAGCTCCTATAATTCACCCCTCCACTTT. Encoded protein: CASSFHSSYNSPLHF. V is TRBV5-4 and J is TRBJ1-6, with D uncertain. This CDR3 region has 15 residues. Deletions cut 2 bases from V and 0 bases from J, with 6 bases between. Germline CDR1 is SGHNT and CDR2 is YYREEE (reference sequence).

This chain connects TRBV6-5 to TRBJ2-7, with D perhaps TRBD1 (6 bases). Per the germline V gene, CDR1 is MNHEY and CDR2 is SVGAGI. The CDR3 loop spans 15 amino acids. V was clipped by 2 bases and J by 3 bases, with 14 bases between them. The CDR3 DNA sequence: TGTGCCAGCAGTTACCCCGGGACATTCCTCTACGAGCAGTACTTC. Translation: CASSYPGTFLYEQYF.

This chain joins TRBV7-2 and TRBJ1-5; D remains ambiguous. Trimming took 5 bases from V and 2 from J, leaving 10 bases between them. Germline V gene sequence: CDR1 SGHTA, CDR2 FQGNSA. This CDR3 is built from 14 residues. CDR3 residues: CASSPRHGNQPQHF. CDR3 bases: TGTGCCAGCAGCCCGCGGCACGGCAATCAGCCCCAGCATTTT.

The CDR3 region has the DNA TGTGCCAGCAGCTTAGCTGTTGGAGATGGCTACACCTTC. This codes for CASSLAVGDGYTF. The V call is TRBV7-9, the J call TRBJ1-2; D gene uncertain. Trimming took 0 bases from V and 6 from J, leaving 8 bases between them. Germline V gives CDR1 SEHNR, CDR2 FQNEAQ (reference sequence). The CDR3 spans 13 residues.